These 28 T cell receptor beta chains were sequenced from one sample in a study of cytomegalovirus exposure and HLA in healthy donors. A multiplex PCR was run with 60 Vbeta primers and 13 Jbeta primers. The table came from immunoSEQ multiplex PCR; TCRdb's copy has only in-frame clones and leaves some out. The data hold roughly 200,000 clones, with roughly a tenth observed a single time. The sequenced sample consisted of PBMCs. The receptor source for this set is a woman aged 25 to 39 in good health and CMV-seropositive.

This clone has a handful of counts. The chain couples TRBV6-6 to TRBJ1-1; 8 bases fit TRBD1. Germline CDR1 MNHNY, CDR2 SVGAGI (reference sequence). The CDR3 is 15 amino acids. Trimming at V came to 2 bases and at J to 6 bases, leaving 8 bases not matched to a gene. The CDR3 here is CASSYRQGRSAEAFF. The CDR3 DNA reads TGTGCCAGCAGTTACCGACAGGGGAGGTCCGCTGAAGCTTTCTTT.

This clone showed up just a few times. The rearrangement links TRBV27 to TRBJ2-3, with TRBD2 matching 11 bases. The CDR3 is made up of 20 amino acids. CDR1 is MNHEY and CDR2 is SMNVEV in the germline V gene (reference sequence). The V and J ends lost 0 bases and 3 bases, in that order; junction bases with no gene match: 14. In DNA form, the CDR3 reads TGTGCCAGCAGTTTATCGTGGGGACTAGCGGCCTTTGGCGGAACAGATACGCAGTATTTT. As protein: CASSLSWGLAAFGGTDTQYF.

This clone showed up just a few times. This chain uses TRBV5-1 with TRBJ2-3; 16 bases agree with TRBD2. CDR3 length: 18 amino acids. J lost 6 bases, V lost 1 base, and 8 bases had no gene match. Germline values: CDR1 SGHRS, CDR2 YFSETQ. The CDR3 DNA follows: TGCGCCAGCAGCTTGATGGGACTAGCGGGAGGGCCGGAGGATACGCAGTATTTT. Its protein is CASSLMGLAGGPEDTQYF. Complete variable domain (other parts from reference TRBV5-1 and TRBJ2-3): KAGVTQTPRYLIKTRGQQVTLSCSPISGHRSVSWYQQTPGQGLQFLFEYFSETQRNKGNFPGRFSGRQFSNSRSEMNVSTLELGDSALYLCASSLMGLAGGPEDTQYFGPGTRLTVL.

This chain connects TRBV7-8 to TRBJ2-7; 13 bases match TRBD2. Germline assignment: CDR1 SGHVS and CDR2 FQNEAQ. The CDR3 has 15 amino acids. V lost 4 bases and J lost 5; bases outside the gene matches: 5. CDR3 in amino acids: CASSYRLAGGDEQYF. CDR3 coding DNA: TGTGCCAGCAGCTACCGACTAGCGGGAGGAGACGAGCAGTACTTC.

This clone was observed many times. The chain has TRBV2 and TRBJ2-7; 7 bases line up with TRBD2. The CDR3 extends over 12 amino acids. The junction had 3 bases not matched to a gene; V was cut back by 8 bases and J by 2 bases. The V gene's germline CDR1 is SNHLY and CDR2 FYNNEI. The CDR3 protein is CASGGRAYEQYF. In DNA, the CDR3 is TGTGCCAGCGGGGGGAGGGCCTACGAGCAGTACTTC. Using reference TRBV2 and TRBJ2-7 for the parts outside the CDR3, the full variable domain is EPEVTQTPSHQVTQMGQEVILRCVPISNHLYFYWYRQILGQKVEFLVSFYNNEISEKSEIFDDQFSVERPDGSNFTLKIRSTKLEDSAMYFCASGGRAYEQYFGPGTRLTVT.

This clone was detected only a few times. The genes are TRBV5-6 and TRBJ1-5; D remains ambiguous. The V gene lost 0 bases and the J gene lost 3 bases, with 7 bases spanning the gap. Germline CDR1 and CDR2: SGHDT and YYEEEE. The CDR3 is 14 amino acids. The CDR3 is CASSLVHTNQPQHF. CDR3 sequence (DNA): TGTGCCAGCAGCTTGGTACACACCAATCAGCCCCAGCATTTT.

The chain's CDR3 is CASSNDRNTEAFF. DNA of the CDR3: TGTGCCAGCAGCAACGACAGGAACACTGAAGCTTTCTTT. This chain uses TRBV11-2 with TRBJ1-1, with D perhaps matching TRBD1 (5 bases). Germline loops: CDR1 SGHAT, CDR2 FQNNGV. Between the trimmed V and J ends, which lost 5 bases and 1 base, there was a span of 8 bases. CDR3 length: 13 residues.

CDR3 sequence (DNA): TGTGCCAGCAGCCAAGCTAGGGAGCAGTACTTC. This encodes CASSQAREQYF. V is TRBV14 and J is TRBJ2-7, with unresolved D. The length of the CDR3 is 11 residues. Germline V gives CDR1 SGHDN, CDR2 FVKESK. Trimming cost V 1 base and J 7 bases, with 5 bases left between them.

This clone was picked up a small number of times. The chain links TRBV14 to TRBJ1-1, with D possibly being TRBD1 (6 bases). From germline, CDR1 is SGHDN and CDR2 FVKESK. The CDR3 sequence is 16 residues long. The germline V and J ends were trimmed by 0 bases and 5 bases, with 16 bases remaining between them. CDR3 in DNA: TGTGCCAGCAGCCAAGAGAGGGTGGGGGCTCGGACTGAAGCTTTCTTT. Protein product: CASSQERVGARTEAFF.

The gene calls are TRBV5-1 and TRBJ1-2; 7 nucleotides agree with TRBD1. The CDR3 loop spans 19 amino acids. With 2 bases clipped from V and 1 base from J, the junction kept 17 bases outside the gene matches. Germline assignment: CDR1 SGHRS and CDR2 YFSETQ. CDR3 nucleotides: TGCGCCAGCAGCTTTACAGTCCCGACAGGGTATCGGAATAACTATGGCTACACCTTC. This codes for CASSFTVPTGYRNNYGYTF.

The V gene is TRBV10-3, the J gene TRBJ1-2, with TRBD1 identical over 8 bases. This CDR3 is built from 14 residues. V was pared by 4 bases and J by 4 bases, with 5 bases of the junction left unmatched. Germline values: CDR1 ENHRY, CDR2 SYGVKD. As DNA, the CDR3 is TGTGCCATCAGTGCCAGGGGGCAGAGCTATGGCTACACCTTC. Translating it yields CAISARGQSYGYTF.

This sequence joins TRBV6-5 and TRBJ1-1; the D is unclear. V lost 3 bases, J lost 5 bases, and 13 bases lay in between. Germline CDR1 is MNHEY and CDR2 is SVGAGI. The CDR3 is 14 amino acids. The CDR3 bases are TGTGCCAGCAGTTATGGGATAGGAGGAACTGAAGCTTTCTTT. As protein: CASSYGIGGTEAFF.

Only a few counts were recorded for this clone. The chain combines TRBV9 with TRBJ2-3, with a weak D call TRBD2 (5 bases). Trimming shortened V by 4 bases and J by 9 bases, and 12 bases separated the two germline ends. Germline CDR1 is SGDLS and CDR2 is YYNGEE. This CDR3 is 12 amino acids long. The CDR3 is CASSPPRGTQYF. CDR3 coding DNA: TGTGCCAGCAGCCCCCCCAGAGGGACGCAGTATTTT. Full variable domain (remainder filled in from reference TRBV9 and TRBJ2-3): DSGVTQTPKHLITATGQRVTLRCSPRSGDLSVYWYQQSLDQGLQFLIQYYNGEERAKGNILERFSAQQFPDLHSELNLSSLELGDSALYFCASSPPRGTQYFGPGTRLTVL.

The V call is TRBV13, the J call TRBJ2-3; D unresolved. The CDR3 sequence is 16 residues long. With 5 bases removed from V and 0 bases from J, the gap between germline ends came to 15 bases. Per germline, CDR1 PRHDT and CDR2 FYEKMQ (reference sequence). The CDR3 sequence is CASSLRLAISTDTQYF. Here the CDR3 DNA reads TGTGCCAGCAGCCTACGACTGGCGATCAGCACAGATACGCAGTATTTT.

The chain has TRBV15 and TRBJ2-7, with 11 nucleotides matching TRBD1. Germline values: CDR1 LNHNV, CDR2 YYDKDF (reference sequence). Trimming removed 5 bases from V and 5 bases from J; junction bases left unmatched: 5. The CDR3 contains 14 residues. In DNA form, the CDR3 reads TGTGCCACCAGCTCCTGGACAGGGGGCAACGAGCAGTACTTC. This sequence encodes CATSSWTGGNEQYF.

This clone was seen more than once but under ten times. The chain couples TRBV6-5 to TRBJ1-2; tentatively, D is TRBD1 (5 bases). This CDR3 is built from 13 residues. The germline V gene encodes CDR1 MNHEY and CDR2 SVGAGI. With 6 bases removed from V and 1 base from J, the gap between germline ends came to 9 bases. The CDR3, as DNA: TGTGCCAGCAGAGCAGGGTTTAACTATGGCTACACCTTC. It codes for CASRAGFNYGYTF.

This clone was detected only once. The chain employs TRBV9 and TRBJ2-7, with D tentatively TRBD2 (7 bases). V lost 1 base, J lost 3 bases, and 11 bases lay in between. The CDR3 extends over 14 amino acids. From germline, CDR1 is SGDLS and CDR2 YYNGEE. CDR3 region: CASSVKGGGYEQYF. DNA for the CDR3: TGTGCCAGCAGCGTAAAGGGGGGGGGCTACGAGCAGTACTTC.

The chain recombines TRBV29-1 with TRBJ1-2; a possible D gene is TRBD1 (5 bases). Trimming left V 3 bases short and J 4 bases short, with 9 bases between. The length of the CDR3 is 12 residues. In germline, CDR1 is SQVTM, CDR2 ANQGSEA. The CDR3 is CSVDWQGYGYTF. The CDR3 DNA sequence: TGCAGCGTTGATTGGCAGGGCTATGGCTACACCTTC.

This clone was seen a handful of times. This chain connects TRBV9 to TRBJ2-2; TRBD2 agrees at 13 bases. V shed 3 bases and J 7 bases; nucleotides not matched to a gene: 3. This CDR3 contains 15 residues. Germline loops: CDR1 SGDLS, CDR2 YYNGEE. The CDR3 loop reads CASSGTSGSSGELFF. In nucleotides, the CDR3 is TGTGCCAGCAGCGGGACTAGCGGGAGTAGCGGGGAGCTGTTTTTT. Based on the CDR3 plus reference TRBV9 and TRBJ2-2, the full variable domain is DSGVTQTPKHLITATGQRVTLRCSPRSGDLSVYWYQQSLDQGLQFLIQYYNGEERAKGNILERFSAQQFPDLHSELNLSSLELGDSALYFCASSGTSGSSGELFFGEGSRLTVL.

The chain carries TRBV25-1 and TRBJ1-1, with a possible D match to TRBD1 (6 bases). In germline, CDR1 is MGHDK, CDR2 SYGVNS. The length of the CDR3 is 15 residues. The ends were cut back, 5 bases at V and 3 bases at J, with 16 bases in the middle. DNA for the CDR3: TGTGCCAGCAGTAACCCGAAAGGGGGAGACACTGAAGCTTTCTTT. This codes for CASSNPKGGDTEAFF. The full variable domain, completed using reference TRBV25-1 and TRBJ1-1, is EADIYQTPRYLVIGTGKKITLECSQTMGHDKMYWYQQDPGMELHLIHYSYGVNSTEKGDLSSESTVSRIRTEHFPLTLESARPSHTSQYLCASSNPKGGDTEAFFGQGTRLTVV.

With respect to this clone: Relative to the germline gene, one junction end is altered; a read error may explain this. The J gene is TRBJ1-4, the V gene TRBV5-1; D may be TRBD1 (5 bases). The CDR3 extends over 13 amino acids. Germline values: CDR1 SGHRS, CDR2 YFSETQ. The CDR3 here is CARSLGTGEKLFF. DNA of the CDR3: TGCGCCAGAAGCTTGGGGACGGGGGAAAAACTGTTTTTT. Full variable domain (remainder filled in from reference TRBV5-1 and TRBJ1-4): KAGVTQTPRYLIKTRGQQVTLSCSPISGHRSVSWYQQTPGQGLQFLFEYFSETQRNKGNFPGRFSGRQFSNSRSEMNVSTLELGDSALYLCARSLGTGEKLFFGSGTQLSVL.

The rearrangement links TRBV2 to TRBJ1-1; D is undetermined. CDR3 length equals 13 residues. Between the trimmed V and J ends, which lost 8 bases and 1 base, there was a span of 11 bases. The germline CDR1 and CDR2 sequences are SNHLY and FYNNEI. CDR3 bases: TGTGCCAGCGGGAGATCTAAGAACACTGAAGCTTTCTTT. Encoded protein: CASGRSKNTEAFF.

This clone was picked up a small number of times. The rearrangement joins TRBV7-2 to TRBJ1-2; no reliable D call. The CDR3 covers 15 residues. Germline CDR1 SGHTA, CDR2 FQGNSA. Trimming stripped 5 bases from V and 5 bases from J, with 18 bases between. The CDR3 loop reads CASSPRERLVYGYTF. The CDR3 DNA sequence: TGTGCCAGCAGCCCCCGGGAGCGCCTCGTGTATGGCTACACCTTC.

This clone was detected only a few times. The chain is built from TRBV19 and TRBJ1-1; D ambiguous. V was clipped by 2 bases and J by 7 bases, with 11 bases between them. The CDR3 has 13 residues. Germline CDR1 and CDR2: LNHDA and SQIVND (reference sequence). CDR3 in DNA: TGTGCCAGTAGTATAAGTAGCTCCTATGAAGCTTTCTTT. Its translation is CASSISSSYEAFF.

This clone was counted only a few times. This chain connects TRBV5-1 to TRBJ2-7, with D possibly being TRBD1 (5 bases). The V end was cut by 3 bases, the J end by 2 bases, with 9 bases between. CDR1 is SGHRS and CDR2 is YFSETQ in the germline V gene. The length of the CDR3 is 13 residues. CDR3 in DNA: TGCGCCAGCAGCTCGGACATTCCCTACGAGCAGTACTTC. It specifies CASSSDIPYEQYF.

This clone has more than one count but fewer than ten. The V and J genes are TRBV9 and TRBJ2-1; 11 positions match TRBD1. The CDR3 is 15 residues long. With V trimmed by 3 bases and J by 8 bases, 7 bases remained unmatched. CDR1 is SGDLS and CDR2 is YYNGEE in the germline V gene. CDR3 nucleotide sequence: TGTGCCAGCAGCGGGACAGGGGGCGTGGGGGATGAGCAGTTCTTC. It is translated as CASSGTGGVGDEQFF.

This rearrangement joins TRBV25-1 to TRBJ2-6; D may be TRBD1 (6 bases). Trimming left V 3 bases short and J 0 bases short, with 12 bases between. This CDR3 is 17 amino acids long. Germline V lookup: CDR1 MGHDK, CDR2 SYGVNS. CDR3 loop: CASSDGGQFSGANVLTF. As DNA, the CDR3 is TGTGCCAGCAGTGATGGCGGACAGTTCTCTGGGGCCAACGTCCTGACTTTC.

This clone showed up just a few times. This chain uses TRBV7-9 with TRBJ2-7, with 10 bases matching TRBD2. The CDR3 is 16 residues long. Germline trimming cut 2 bases from V and 0 bases from J; bases unmatched to any gene: 4. In germline, CDR1 is SEHNR, CDR2 FQNEAQ (reference sequence). CDR3 sequence: CASSLTSGAISYEQYF. For the CDR3, the DNA is TGTGCCAGCAGCTTAACTAGCGGGGCCATCTCCTACGAGCAGTACTTC.